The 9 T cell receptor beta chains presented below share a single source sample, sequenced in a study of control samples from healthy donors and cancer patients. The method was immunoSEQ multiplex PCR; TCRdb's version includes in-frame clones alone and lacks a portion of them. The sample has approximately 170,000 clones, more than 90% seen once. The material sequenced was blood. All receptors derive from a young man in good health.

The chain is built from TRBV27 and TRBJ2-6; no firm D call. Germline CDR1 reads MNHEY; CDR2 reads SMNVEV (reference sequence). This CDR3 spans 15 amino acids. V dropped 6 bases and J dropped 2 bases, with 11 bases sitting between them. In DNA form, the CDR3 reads TGTGCCAGCAGCCCTCTACTAACTGGGGCCAACGTCCTGACTTTC. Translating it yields CASSPLLTGANVLTF.

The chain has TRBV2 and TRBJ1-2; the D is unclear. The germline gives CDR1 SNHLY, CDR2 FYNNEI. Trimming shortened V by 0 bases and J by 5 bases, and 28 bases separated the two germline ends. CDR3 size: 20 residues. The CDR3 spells CASSEALGAGYSNGRYGYTF. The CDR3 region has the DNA TGTGCCAGCAGTGAAGCGCTAGGTGCGGGTTATTCCAACGGTCGATATGGCTACACCTTC.

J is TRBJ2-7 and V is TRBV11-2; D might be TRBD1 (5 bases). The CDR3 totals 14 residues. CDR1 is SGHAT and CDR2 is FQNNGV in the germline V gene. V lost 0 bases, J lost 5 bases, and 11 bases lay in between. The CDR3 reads CASSLDHRGHEQYF. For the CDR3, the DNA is TGTGCCAGCAGCTTAGATCATAGGGGCCACGAGCAGTACTTC. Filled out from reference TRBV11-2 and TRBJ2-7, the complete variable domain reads EAGVAQSPRYKIIEKRQSVAFWCNPISGHATLYWYQQILGQGPKLLIQFQNNGVVDDSQLPKDRFSAERLKGVDSTLKIQPAKLEDSAVYLCASSLDHRGHEQYFGPGTRLTVT.

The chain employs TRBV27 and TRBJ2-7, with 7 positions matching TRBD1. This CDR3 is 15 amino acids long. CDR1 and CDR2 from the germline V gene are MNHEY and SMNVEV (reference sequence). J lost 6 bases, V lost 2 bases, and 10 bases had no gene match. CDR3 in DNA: TGTGCCAGCAGTTTACTAAGGACAGGTTCGTCCGAGCAGTACTTC. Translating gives CASSLLRTGSSEQYF.

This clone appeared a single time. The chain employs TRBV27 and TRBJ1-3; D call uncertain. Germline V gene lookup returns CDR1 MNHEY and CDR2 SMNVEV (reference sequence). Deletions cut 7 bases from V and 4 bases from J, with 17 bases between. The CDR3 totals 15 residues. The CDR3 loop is CASKELSRAGNTIYF. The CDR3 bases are TGTGCCAGCAAGGAGTTGAGTAGGGCCGGAAACACCATATATTTT.

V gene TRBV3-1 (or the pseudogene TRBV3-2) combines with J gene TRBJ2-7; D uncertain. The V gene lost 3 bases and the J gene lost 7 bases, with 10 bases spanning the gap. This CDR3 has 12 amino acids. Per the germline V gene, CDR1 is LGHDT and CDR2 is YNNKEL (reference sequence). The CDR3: CASSHGGVEQYF. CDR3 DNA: TGTGCCAGCAGCCACGGCGGCGTAGAGCAGTACTTC.

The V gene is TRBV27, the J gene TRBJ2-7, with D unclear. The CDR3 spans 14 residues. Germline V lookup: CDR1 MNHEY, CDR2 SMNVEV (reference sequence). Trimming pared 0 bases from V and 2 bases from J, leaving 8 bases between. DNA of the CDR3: TGTGCCAGCAGTTTATCCGATGTACCCTACGAGCAGTACTTC. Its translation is CASSLSDVPYEQYF.

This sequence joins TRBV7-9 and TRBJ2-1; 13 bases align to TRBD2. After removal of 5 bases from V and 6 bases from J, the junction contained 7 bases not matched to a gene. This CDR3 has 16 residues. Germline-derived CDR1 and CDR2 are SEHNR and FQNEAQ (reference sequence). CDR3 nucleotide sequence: TGTGCCAGCAGCGGGGGAGGGACTAGCGGGGTCAATGAGCAGTTCTTC. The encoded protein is CASSGGGTSGVNEQFF.

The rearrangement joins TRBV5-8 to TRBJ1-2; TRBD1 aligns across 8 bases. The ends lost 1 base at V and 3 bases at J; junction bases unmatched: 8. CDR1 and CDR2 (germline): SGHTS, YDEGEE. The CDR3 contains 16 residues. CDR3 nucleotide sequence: TGTGCCAGCAGCTTGTTATTTGGACAGGGAGACTATGGCTACACCTTC. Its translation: CASSLLFGQGDYGYTF.